This is a list of T cell receptor beta chains from one sample in a study of shared clonotypes between healthy human individuals. Clones were sequenced by immunoSEQ multiplex PCR, and TCRdb holds only the in-frame ones, with some missing. The data hold 2.5 million or so clones, with around nine tenths observed a single time. The sequenced material came from naive CD4+ T cells sorted from blood. The receptor source for this set is a man aged 18 to 30 in good health. Each CDR3 is given with its conserved first and last residue. A D gene is named only where the DNA matches it firmly. Not every row has a clone size; where given, it reads once, few, many or a size class.

CDR3nt,CDR3aa,abundance,d_gene,j_gene,len,v_gene
TGTGCCAGCAGTTTAGGAAGGGGTGGTGAAAAACTGTTTTTT,CASSLGRGGEKLFF,once,-,TRBJ1-4,14,TRBV28
TGTGCCAGTCGTACAGAGCGGGAGGGGCCCTACGAGCAGTACTTC,CASRTEREGPYEQYF,-,TRBD2,TRBJ2-7,15,TRBV6-6
TGTGCCAGCAGCTTATTAACGGGAGGGCTTGGGACCGGGGAGCTGTTTTTT,CASSLLTGGLGTGELFF,-,TRBD2,TRBJ2-2,17,TRBV13
TGCGCCAGCAGTTTCGGGACAGGTCCATACAATGAGCAGTTCTTC,CASSFGTGPYNEQFF,-,TRBD1,TRBJ2-1,15,TRBV5-1
TGTGCCAGCAGCCACCCTCCGGGACTAGCAACAGATACGCAGTATTTT,CASSHPPGLATDTQYF,-,TRBD2,TRBJ2-3,16,TRBV7-2
TGTGCCAGTAGTATGGACTCGGGAGGGTTAAATGAGCAGTTCTTC,CASSMDSGGLNEQFF,-,TRBD2,TRBJ2-1,15,TRBV19
TGTGCCAGCAGTTTAGTGGTCGGGAACACTGAAGCTTTCTTT,CASSLVVGNTEAFF,-,-,TRBJ1-1,14,TRBV27
TGCGCCAGCAGCTACGGAGGGGGTGGCACAGATACGCAGTATTTT,CASSYGGGGTDTQYF,once,-,TRBJ2-3,15,TRBV5-1
TGTGCCAGCAGCTTGGGACTAACCGTGAACACTGGGGAGCTGTTTTTT,CASSLGLTVNTGELFF,-,-,TRBJ2-2,16,TRBV5-6
TGTGCCAGCCAACAGGGTAACACCGGGGAGCTGTTTTTT,CASQQGNTGELFF,-,-,TRBJ2-2,13,TRBV2
TGTGCCAGCAGCCCCGAACCGACGGTAAGCAATCAGCCCCAGCATTTT,CASSPEPTVSNQPQHF,-,-,TRBJ1-5,16,TRBV5-4
TGTGCCAGCAGCCTCGGGACTAGCGACACCTACGAGCAGTACTTC,CASSLGTSDTYEQYF,-,TRBD2,TRBJ2-7,15,TRBV5-5
TGTGCCAGCAGCTTGCGGGCCCCGGGCGAGCAGTACTTC,CASSLRAPGEQYF,-,-,TRBJ2-7,13,TRBV7-6